This T cell receptor (beta chain) was recorded in a study of CD8+ T cells in alopecia areata. Overall study context: For 6 to 18 months, tofacitinib was taken, and 6 months off drug followed. Study-wide results and caveats: Resident alphabeta T-cell populations of normal skin are likewise subject to sequencing in scalp samples.

After isolation, RNA underwent reverse transcription to generate cDNA as the sequencing template. Assay: immunoSEQ multiplex PCR; the TCRdb copy retains only in-frame clones and omits some. This table has fewer than 200,000 clones, around three fifths appearing once. The CDR3 has 11 amino acids. Trimming left V 5 bases short and J 7 bases short, with 5 bases between. The germline V gene has CDR1 ENHRY and CDR2 SYGVKD. A few counts support this clone. No antigen is known for it. Treatment of the sample: oral pan-JAK inhibitor, 5-10 mg twice daily. The chain carries TRBV10-3 and TRBJ2-2, with unresolved D. Sequenced here: CD4+ T cells sorted from blood, sampled at week 24, from a patient treated with tofacitinib. The receptor was derived from a human donor with alopecia areata. CDR3 residues: CAISLGGELFF. CDR3 nucleotide sequence: TGTGCCATCAGTCTAGGCGGGGAGCTGTTTTTT.